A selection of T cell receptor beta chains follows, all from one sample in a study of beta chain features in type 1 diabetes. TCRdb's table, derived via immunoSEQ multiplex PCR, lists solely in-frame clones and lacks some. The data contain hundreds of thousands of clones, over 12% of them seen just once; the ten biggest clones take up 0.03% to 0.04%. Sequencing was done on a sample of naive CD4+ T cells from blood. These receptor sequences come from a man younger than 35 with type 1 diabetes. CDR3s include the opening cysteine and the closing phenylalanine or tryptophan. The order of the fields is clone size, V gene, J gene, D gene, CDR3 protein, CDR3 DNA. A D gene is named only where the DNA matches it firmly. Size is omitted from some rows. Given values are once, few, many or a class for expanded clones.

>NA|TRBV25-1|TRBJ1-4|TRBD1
CASTPSTGLDEKLFF
TGTGCCAGCACCCCCTCGACAGGGTTGGATGAAAAACTGTTTTTT
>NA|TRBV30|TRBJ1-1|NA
CAWSVRRLGEAFF
TGTGCCTGGAGTGTACGGAGGTTAGGTGAAGCTTTCTTT
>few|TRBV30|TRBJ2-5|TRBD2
CASPRAGGETQYF
TGTGCCTCCCCTAGGGCCGGGGGGGAGACCCAGTACTTC
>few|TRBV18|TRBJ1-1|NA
CASSPQGLNTEAFF
TGTGCCAGCTCACCCCAGGGGCTTAACACTGAAGCTTTCTTT
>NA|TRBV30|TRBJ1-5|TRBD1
CAWNSDRGKNQPQHF
TGTGCCTGGAATTCGGACAGGGGGAAGAATCAGCCCCAGCATTTT
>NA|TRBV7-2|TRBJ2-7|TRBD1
CASSLGTGSYEQYF
TGTGCCAGCAGCTTAGGGACAGGGTCCTACGAGCAGTACTTC
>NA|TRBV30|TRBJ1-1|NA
CAWSDREGTEAFF
TGTGCCTGGAGTGACAGGGAAGGAACTGAAGCTTTCTTT
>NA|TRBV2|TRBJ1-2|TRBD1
CASTDRDGYTF
TGTGCCAGCACTGACAGGGACGGCTACACCTTC
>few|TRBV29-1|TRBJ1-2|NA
CSAGPGASYGYTF
TGCAGCGCCGGACCGGGGGCGAGCTATGGCTACACCTTC
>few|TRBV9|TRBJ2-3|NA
CASSVAGFPSTDTQYF
TGTGCCAGCAGCGTAGCGGGCTTCCCGAGCACAGATACGCAGTATTTT
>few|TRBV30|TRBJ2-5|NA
CAWSGGFQETQYF
TGTGCCTGGAGTGGGGGGTTCCAAGAGACCCAGTACTTC
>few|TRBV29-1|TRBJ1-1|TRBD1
CSVAQGQSNTEAFF
TGCAGCGTTGCTCAGGGACAGTCGAACACTGAAGCTTTCTTT
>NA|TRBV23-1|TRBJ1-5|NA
CASSQPWANSNQPQHF
TGCGCCAGCAGTCAACCATGGGCTAATAGCAATCAGCCCCAGCATTTT
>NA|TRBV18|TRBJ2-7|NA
CASSPSTRYEQYF
TGTGCCAGCTCACCCTCAACACGGTACGAGCAGTACTTC
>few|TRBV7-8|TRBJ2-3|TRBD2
CASSLNGGAEDTQYF
TGTGCCAGCAGCTTAAACGGGGGGGCCGAAGATACGCAGTATTTT
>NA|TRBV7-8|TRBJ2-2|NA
CASSLPRERGAGELFF
TGTGCCAGCAGCTTACCCAGGGAACGTGGTGCCGGGGAGCTGTTTTTT
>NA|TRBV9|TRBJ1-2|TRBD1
CASTGQGAIYGYTF
TGTGCCAGCACCGGACAGGGGGCGATCTATGGCTACACCTTC
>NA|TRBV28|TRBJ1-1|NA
CASTLGHLEAFF
TGTGCCAGCACATTGGGACACCTTGAAGCTTTCTTT
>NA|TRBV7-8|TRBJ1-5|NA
CASSPARGYSNQPQHF
TGTGCCAGCAGCCCAGCGCGGGGTTATAGCAATCAGCCCCAGCATTTT
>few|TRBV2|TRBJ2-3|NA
CASRRRGGVRDTDTQYF
TGTGCCAGTAGGAGGAGGGGCGGGGTTCGGGACACAGATACGCAGTATTTT
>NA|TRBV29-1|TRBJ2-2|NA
CSVGNTGELFF
TGCAGCGTGGGCAACACCGGGGAGCTGTTTTTT
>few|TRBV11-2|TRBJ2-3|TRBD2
CASSPSSGGTDTQYF
TGTGCCAGCAGCCCTTCGAGCGGGGGCACAGATACGCAGTATTTT
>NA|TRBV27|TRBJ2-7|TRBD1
CASRTGGREQYF
TGTGCCAGCAGGACAGGGGGACGCGAGCAGTACTTC
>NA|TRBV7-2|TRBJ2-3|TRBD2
CASSQMGLAGGPADTQYF
TGTGCCAGCAGCCAGATGGGACTAGCGGGGGGGCCGGCAGATACGCAGTATTTT
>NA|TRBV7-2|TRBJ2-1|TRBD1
CASSPGQGREQFF
TGTGCCAGCAGCCCTGGACAGGGTAGGGAGCAGTTCTTC
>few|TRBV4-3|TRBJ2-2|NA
CASSQEVPNTGELFF
TGCGCCAGCAGCCAAGAAGTTCCGAACACCGGGGAGCTGTTTTTT
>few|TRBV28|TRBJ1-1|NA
CASSLTRLVLRNTEAFF
TGTGCCAGCAGTCTCACCCGACTCGTACTAAGGAACACTGAAGCTTTCTTT
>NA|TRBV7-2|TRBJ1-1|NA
CASSLAQSTLQAFF
TGTGCCAGCAGCTTAGCGCAGTCAACCCTGCAAGCTTTCTTT
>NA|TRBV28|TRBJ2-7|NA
CASSLYTDSYEQYF
TGTGCCAGCAGCTTATACACGGACTCCTACGAGCAGTACTTC
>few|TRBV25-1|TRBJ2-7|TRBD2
CASSDRLAGAQYEQYF
TGTGCCAGCAGTGACCGACTAGCGGGGGCTCAGTACGAGCAGTACTTC
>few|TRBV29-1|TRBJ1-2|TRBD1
CSAVGTENYGYTF
TGCAGCGCCGTCGGGACAGAGAACTATGGCTACACCTTC
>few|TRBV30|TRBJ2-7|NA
CAWSGSTYEQYF
TGTGCCTGGAGTGGATCTACTTACGAGCAGTACTTC
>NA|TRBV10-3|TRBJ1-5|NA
CAISWNNQPQHF
TGTGCCATCAGTTGGAACAATCAGCCCCAGCATTTT
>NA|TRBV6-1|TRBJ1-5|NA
CASSEYPRRDQPQHF
TGTGCCAGCAGTGAATACCCCCGGCGAGATCAGCCCCAGCATTTT
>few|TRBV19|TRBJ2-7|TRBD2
CASSITASGRNEQYF
TGTGCCAGTAGTATAACGGCTAGCGGGAGGAACGAGCAGTACTTC
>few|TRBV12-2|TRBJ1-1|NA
CASRPPQTGRENTEAFF
TGTGCAAGTCGCCCTCCCCAAACAGGGCGAGAGAACACTGAAGCTTTCTTT
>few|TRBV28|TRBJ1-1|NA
CASSLNGDTEAFF
TGTGCCAGCAGTTTAAACGGGGACACTGAAGCTTTCTTT
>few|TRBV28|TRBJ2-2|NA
CASSYRISGELFF
TGTGCCAGCAGTTACAGGATCAGCGGGGAGCTGTTTTTT
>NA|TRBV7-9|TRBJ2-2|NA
CASRRNAGELFF
TGTGCCAGCAGGCGTAATGCCGGGGAGCTGTTTTTT
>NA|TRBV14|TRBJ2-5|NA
CASGGQIQETQYF
TGTGCCAGCGGCGGACAGATCCAAGAGACCCAGTACTTC
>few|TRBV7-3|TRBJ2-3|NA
CASSSGVSKDTQYF
TGTGCCAGCAGCTCAGGCGTTTCGAAGGATACGCAGTATTTT
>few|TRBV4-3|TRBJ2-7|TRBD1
CASSQSVRDRGHGEQYF
TGCGCCAGCAGCCAATCCGTCCGGGACAGGGGGCACGGCGAGCAGTACTTC
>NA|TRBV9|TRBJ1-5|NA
CASSPGGYNQPQHF
TGTGCCAGCAGCCCCGGGGGATATAATCAGCCCCAGCATTTT
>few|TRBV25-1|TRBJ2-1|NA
CASRNNEQFF
TGTGCCAGCAGGAACAATGAGCAGTTCTTC
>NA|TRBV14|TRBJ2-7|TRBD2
CASSPASGRWAYEQYF
TGTGCCAGCAGCCCGGCTAGCGGGAGATGGGCGTACGAGCAGTACTTC
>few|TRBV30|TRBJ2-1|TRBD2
CAWNTGLAGSEQFF
TGTGCCTGGAATACGGGACTAGCGGGTAGTGAGCAGTTCTTC
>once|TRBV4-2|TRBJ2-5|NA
CASSQDGIQETQYF
TGTGCCAGCAGCCAAGACGGTATCCAAGAGACCCAGTACTTC
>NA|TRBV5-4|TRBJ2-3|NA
CASSLGPTDTQYF
TGTGCCAGCAGCTTGGGACCCACAGATACGCAGTATTTT
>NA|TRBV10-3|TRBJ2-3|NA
CAIRETAKDTQYF
TGTGCCATCAGGGAAACAGCTAAAGATACGCAGTATTTT
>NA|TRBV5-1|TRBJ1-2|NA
CASSLGAGHYGYTF
TGCGCCAGCAGCTTGGGGGCAGGTCACTATGGCTACACCTTC
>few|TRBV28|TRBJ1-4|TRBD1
CASSLQGVVGEKLFF
TGTGCCAGCAGTTTGCAGGGGGTAGTCGGCGAAAAACTGTTTTTT
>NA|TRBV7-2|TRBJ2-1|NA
CASSLQGPASNEQFF
TGTGCCAGCAGCTTACAGGGTCCGGCTAGCAATGAGCAGTTCTTC
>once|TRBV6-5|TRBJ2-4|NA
CASSPQGLANQYF
TGTGCCAGCAGTCCTCAAGGTCTCGCTAATCAGTACTTC
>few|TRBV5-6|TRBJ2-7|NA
CASSLAAYEQYF
TGTGCCAGCAGCTTGGCGGCCTACGAGCAGTACTTC
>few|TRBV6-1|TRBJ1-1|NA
CASSDRTLAPNTEAFF
TGTGCCAGCAGTGATCGGACACTCGCCCCGAACACTGAAGCTTTCTTT
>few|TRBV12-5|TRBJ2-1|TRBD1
CASGPGQATYNEQFF
TGTGCTAGTGGTCCCGGACAGGCGACCTACAATGAGCAGTTCTTC
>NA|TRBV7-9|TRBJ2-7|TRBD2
CASSLTPGLAGLVSYEQYF
TGTGCCAGCAGCCTAACCCCGGGACTAGCGGGGTTAGTATCCTACGAGCAGTACTTC
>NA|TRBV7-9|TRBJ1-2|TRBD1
CASSSARGDSYGYTF
TGTGCCAGCAGCTCCGCCCGGGGGGACAGCTATGGCTACACCTTC
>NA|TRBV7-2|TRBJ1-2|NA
CASTLGGAYYGYTF
TGTGCCAGCACCCTGGGGGGGGCCTACTATGGCTACACCTTC